The 2 T cell receptor beta chains in this list originate from one sample, sequenced in a study of T cell changes during pregnancy in multiple sclerosis. Sequenced by immunoSEQ multiplex PCR; TCRdb stores in-frame clones only, minus some. The data show approximately 70,000 clones, 75% to 95% seen once. The sequences come from peripheral blood, collected in the first trimester of pregnancy. Source of these receptors: a female donor with multiple sclerosis, enrolled in a pregnancy study.

The chain recombines TRBV7-8 with TRBJ1-5; the match to TRBD1 covers 7 bases. V shed 4 bases, J shed 0 bases, and the junction held 9 bases outside the gene matches. The CDR3 is 17 amino acids. Per the germline V gene, CDR1 is SGHVS and CDR2 is FQNEAQ. For the CDR3, the DNA is TGTGCCAGCAGCTGGGGACAGACAGGGTATAGCAATCAGCCCCAGCATTTT. The encoded protein is CASSWGQTGYSNQPQHF.

This chain connects TRBV7-9 to TRBJ1-4; TRBD1 matches at 10 bases. CDR1 is SEHNR and CDR2 is FQNEAQ in the germline V gene (reference sequence). CDR3 size: 18 residues. J gave up 4 bases and V 3 bases, and 11 bases lay outside the gene matches. CDR3 in DNA: TGTGCCAGCAGCTTGGAGGACCTGGGACAGGGGTTTAATGAAAAACTGTTTTTT. Its translation: CASSLEDLGQGFNEKLFF.